Here is one TCR beta chain with its context. The data were taken from a study of T cell responses to AZD1222 COVID-19 vaccine. This CDR3 comprises 15 residues. V lost 3 bases to trimming and J lost 0 bases, with 9 bases between them. Germline CDR1 and CDR2: MNHNS and SASEGT. Data came from immunoSEQ multiplex PCR; TCRdb stores just in-frame clones and leaves some out. The top ten clones hold over 1.5% of a sample with roughly 140,000 clones, about nine tenths of them seen once. The receptor comes from an adult in good health. Material: peripheral blood, obtained on day 0 of AZD1222 vaccination. The chain combines TRBV6-1 with TRBJ2-1; D perhaps matches TRBD2 (6 bases). The CDR3 is CASSERDGSYNEQFF. In DNA, the CDR3 is TGTGCCAGCAGTGAGCGGGATGGCTCCTACAATGAGCAGTTCTTC.